These T cell receptor beta chains were read from a single sample in a study of beta chain features in type 1 diabetes. Using immunoSEQ multiplex PCR, the repertoire was profiled, and TCRdb retains in-frame clones only, with some absent. The sample consists of around 240,000 clones, over 8.5% of them appearing once. The sequencing input was naive CD4+ T cells from blood. These receptors were obtained from a young woman in good health. Each CDR3 is given with its conserved first and last residue. The D gene is left open where the match is weak. Clone size is not always given. Where it is, it says once, few, many or a class for expanded clones.

clone_size: few
v_call: TRBV18
d_call: -
j_call: TRBJ1-2
cdr3_length: 13
cdr3_aa: CASSPRQAEGCTF
cdr3_nt: TGTGCCAGCTCACCTCGGCAGGCCGAGGGCTGCACCTTC

clone_size: -
v_call: TRBV7-2
d_call: TRBD1
j_call: TRBJ1-3
cdr3_length: 17
cdr3_aa: CASSWRPQGKTGNTIYF
cdr3_nt: TGTGCCAGCAGCTGGCGCCCACAGGGGAAGACTGGAAACACCATATATTTT

clone_size: once
v_call: TRBV6-1
d_call: TRBD1
j_call: TRBJ2-7
cdr3_length: 15
cdr3_aa: CASRSYRGNNYEQYF
cdr3_nt: TGTGCCAGCAGGTCATACAGGGGGAATAACTACGAGCAGTACTTC

clone_size: -
v_call: TRBV9
d_call: -
j_call: TRBJ2-7
cdr3_length: 14
cdr3_aa: CASSVAGQTYEQYF
cdr3_nt: TGTGCCAGCAGCGTAGCCGGACAGACCTACGAGCAGTACTTC

clone_size: few
v_call: TRBV19
d_call: TRBD1
j_call: TRBJ2-2
cdr3_length: 12
cdr3_aa: CASSDRVRELFF
cdr3_nt: TGTGCCAGTAGCGACAGGGTTCGGGAGCTGTTTTTT

clone_size: few
v_call: TRBV5-1
d_call: -
j_call: TRBJ1-5
cdr3_length: 14
cdr3_aa: CASSTGTLNQPQHF
cdr3_nt: TGCGCCAGCAGCACCGGGACACTTAATCAGCCCCAGCATTTT

clone_size: few
v_call: TRBV30
d_call: -
j_call: TRBJ1-2
cdr3_length: 16
cdr3_aa: CAWSVPPEGANYGYTF
cdr3_nt: TGTGCCTGGAGTGTCCCCCCAGAGGGAGCTAACTATGGCTACACCTTC

clone_size: -
v_call: TRBV28
d_call: -
j_call: TRBJ1-2
cdr3_length: 13
cdr3_aa: CASATTGTEGYTF
cdr3_nt: TGTGCCAGCGCGACTACAGGGACGGAAGGCTACACCTTC

clone_size: once
v_call: TRBV10-3
d_call: -
j_call: TRBJ1-1
cdr3_length: 14
cdr3_aa: CAISVGGLDTEAFF
cdr3_nt: TGTGCCATCAGTGTTGGGGGCCTGGATACTGAAGCTTTCTTT

clone_size: -
v_call: TRBV7-9
d_call: -
j_call: TRBJ1-1
cdr3_length: 15
cdr3_aa: CASSLVGGRGTEAFF
cdr3_nt: TGTGCCAGCAGCCTTGTCGGGGGTCGGGGCACTGAAGCTTTCTTT

clone_size: few
v_call: TRBV10-3
d_call: -
j_call: TRBJ2-3
cdr3_length: 15
cdr3_aa: CAISGGGVSTDTQYF
cdr3_nt: TGTGCCATCAGTGGAGGCGGGGTAAGCACAGATACGCAGTATTTT

clone_size: few
v_call: TRBV25-1
d_call: TRBD1
j_call: TRBJ2-5
cdr3_length: 14
cdr3_aa: CASSDQTGLETQYF
cdr3_nt: TGTGCCAGCAGTGACCAGACAGGGTTAGAGACCCAGTACTTC

clone_size: -
v_call: TRBV7-6
d_call: -
j_call: TRBJ2-7
cdr3_length: 15
cdr3_aa: CASSLNPRSSYEQYF
cdr3_nt: TGTGCCAGCAGCCTTAACCCCAGAAGCTCCTACGAGCAGTACTTC

clone_size: -
v_call: TRBV6-6
d_call: -
j_call: TRBJ2-3
cdr3_length: 16
cdr3_aa: CASSQTGVGGTDTQYF
cdr3_nt: TGTGCCAGCAGCCAGACGGGGGTCGGGGGCACAGATACGCAGTATTTT

clone_size: few
v_call: TRBV6-1
d_call: -
j_call: TRBJ2-7
cdr3_length: 12
cdr3_aa: CATRQGSDEQYF
cdr3_nt: TGTGCCACCCGACAAGGATCTGACGAGCAGTACTTC

clone_size: -
v_call: TRBV4-1
d_call: TRBD1
j_call: TRBJ1-2
cdr3_length: 16
cdr3_aa: CASSQGDGRGLYGYTF
cdr3_nt: TGCGCCAGCAGCCAAGGCGACGGCAGGGGGCTCTATGGCTACACCTTC

clone_size: -
v_call: TRBV27
d_call: -
j_call: TRBJ2-7
cdr3_length: 12
cdr3_aa: CASSPQGYEQYF
cdr3_nt: TGTGCCAGCAGTCCACAGGGCTACGAGCAGTACTTC

clone_size: few
v_call: TRBV19
d_call: TRBD2
j_call: TRBJ2-7
cdr3_length: 14
cdr3_aa: CASSILGGTYEQYF
cdr3_nt: TGTGCCAGTAGTATATTGGGGGGGACCTACGAGCAGTACTTC

clone_size: -
v_call: TRBV29-1
d_call: TRBD2
j_call: TRBJ2-3
cdr3_length: 16
cdr3_aa: CSVVLAGGPVTDTQYF
cdr3_nt: TGCAGCGTTGTATTAGCGGGAGGGCCGGTAACAGATACGCAGTATTTT

clone_size: -
v_call: TRBV6-1
d_call: TRBD1
j_call: TRBJ2-7
cdr3_length: 13
cdr3_aa: CASSRDRDYEQYF
cdr3_nt: TGTGCCAGCAGTCGGGACAGAGACTACGAGCAGTACTTC

clone_size: -
v_call: TRBV29-1
d_call: TRBD1
j_call: TRBJ2-3
cdr3_length: 13
cdr3_aa: CSVGQGSPDTQYF
cdr3_nt: TGCAGCGTAGGACAGGGGAGCCCAGATACGCAGTATTTT

clone_size: -
v_call: TRBV5-4
d_call: -
j_call: TRBJ1-2
cdr3_length: 16
cdr3_aa: CASSPGISGPNGGYTF
cdr3_nt: TGTGCCAGCAGCCCGGGAATCTCCGGCCCTAATGGTGGCTACACCTTC

clone_size: -
v_call: TRBV5-1
d_call: TRBD2
j_call: TRBJ2-5
cdr3_length: 14
cdr3_aa: CASSLDGGSQTQYF
cdr3_nt: TGCGCCAGCAGCTTGGATGGCGGGAGTCAGACCCAGTACTTC

clone_size: -
v_call: TRBV2
d_call: TRBD2
j_call: TRBJ2-3
cdr3_length: 14
cdr3_aa: CASSAGGGRDTQYF
cdr3_nt: TGTGCCAGCAGCGCCGGGGGGGGCCGGGATACGCAGTATTTT

clone_size: -
v_call: TRBV4-1
d_call: -
j_call: TRBJ1-1
cdr3_length: 13
cdr3_aa: CASSQGHITEAFF
cdr3_nt: TGCGCCAGCAGCCAAGGGCACATCACTGAAGCTTTCTTT

clone_size: few
v_call: TRBV29-1
d_call: -
j_call: TRBJ2-1
cdr3_length: 18
cdr3_aa: CSVSRKVGIADYGDEQFF
cdr3_nt: TGCAGCGTTTCTCGAAAGGTAGGAATAGCGGACTACGGCGATGAGCAGTTCTTC

clone_size: few
v_call: TRBV18
d_call: -
j_call: TRBJ2-3
cdr3_length: 14
cdr3_aa: CASSPGSPTDTQYF
cdr3_nt: TGTGCCAGCTCACCTGGGAGCCCGACAGATACGCAGTATTTT

clone_size: few
v_call: TRBV29-1
d_call: TRBD1
j_call: TRBJ1-2
cdr3_length: 14
cdr3_aa: CSVGERQGLNGYTF
cdr3_nt: TGCAGCGTTGGAGAGAGACAGGGTCTCAATGGCTACACCTTC

clone_size: few
v_call: TRBV30
d_call: TRBD2
j_call: TRBJ2-1
cdr3_length: 16
cdr3_aa: CAWSDPFSGIHNEQFF
cdr3_nt: TGTGCCTGGAGTGATCCTTTTAGCGGGATTCACAATGAGCAGTTCTTC

clone_size: -
v_call: TRBV5-1
d_call: TRBD1
j_call: TRBJ1-1
cdr3_length: 13
cdr3_aa: CASSLAGTAEAFF
cdr3_nt: TGCGCCAGCAGCTTGGCTGGGACAGCCGAAGCTTTCTTT

clone_size: -
v_call: TRBV6-1
d_call: -
j_call: TRBJ1-1
cdr3_length: 15
cdr3_aa: CASRRKGQSNTEAFF
cdr3_nt: TGTGCCAGCAGAAGGAAAGGACAGTCGAACACTGAAGCTTTCTTT

clone_size: -
v_call: TRBV5-4
d_call: -
j_call: TRBJ1-5
cdr3_length: 16
cdr3_aa: CASSLRRQYYNQPQHF
cdr3_nt: TGTGCCAGCAGCTTAAGGAGACAGTATTACAATCAGCCCCAGCATTTT

clone_size: -
v_call: TRBV28
d_call: -
j_call: TRBJ1-1
cdr3_length: 14
cdr3_aa: CASRPGQVNTEAFF
cdr3_nt: TGTGCCAGCAGACCGGGACAAGTGAACACTGAAGCTTTCTTT

clone_size: few
v_call: TRBV19
d_call: -
j_call: TRBJ2-6
cdr3_length: 15
cdr3_aa: CASTGAQFKANVLTF
cdr3_nt: TGTGCCAGTACTGGGGCCCAGTTTAAGGCCAACGTCCTGACTTTC

clone_size: few
v_call: TRBV5-4
d_call: TRBD1
j_call: TRBJ2-3
cdr3_length: 16
cdr3_aa: CASFPRDRVDPDTQYF
cdr3_nt: TGTGCCAGCTTCCCGCGGGACAGGGTGGACCCAGATACGCAGTATTTT

clone_size: -
v_call: TRBV6-1
d_call: -
j_call: TRBJ1-1
cdr3_length: 13
cdr3_aa: CASIDRNIYEAFF
cdr3_nt: TGTGCCAGCATAGACAGGAATATCTATGAAGCTTTCTTT

clone_size: -
v_call: TRBV7-9
d_call: TRBD2
j_call: TRBJ2-1
cdr3_length: 15
cdr3_aa: CASSLGLADLREQFF
cdr3_nt: TGTGCCAGCAGCTTAGGACTAGCGGATCTCCGGGAGCAGTTCTTC

clone_size: few
v_call: TRBV27
d_call: TRBD1
j_call: TRBJ1-5
cdr3_length: 15
cdr3_aa: CASSLTGGYNQPQHF
cdr3_nt: TGTGCCAGCAGCCTGACAGGGGGTTACAATCAGCCCCAGCATTTT

clone_size: -
v_call: TRBV9
d_call: -
j_call: TRBJ2-2
cdr3_length: 17
cdr3_aa: CASSVVGRGFGTGELFF
cdr3_nt: TGTGCCAGCAGCGTAGTGGGCAGGGGTTTTGGCACCGGGGAGCTGTTTTTT

clone_size: few
v_call: TRBV7-9
d_call: -
j_call: TRBJ1-5
cdr3_length: 14
cdr3_aa: CASGAGGSNQPQHF
cdr3_nt: TGTGCCAGCGGCGCCGGGGGGAGCAATCAGCCCCAGCATTTT

clone_size: -
v_call: TRBV5-1
d_call: TRBD2
j_call: TRBJ2-5
cdr3_length: 16
cdr3_aa: CASSLGSSGGQETQYF
cdr3_nt: TGCGCCAGCAGCTTGGGCTCTAGCGGGGGCCAAGAGACCCAGTACTTC

clone_size: -
v_call: TRBV2
d_call: -
j_call: TRBJ1-2
cdr3_length: 13
cdr3_aa: CASRGEGDYGYTF
cdr3_nt: TGTGCCAGCAGGGGGGAGGGGGACTATGGCTACACCTTC

clone_size: -
v_call: TRBV5-4
d_call: TRBD2
j_call: TRBJ2-1
cdr3_length: 16
cdr3_aa: CASSLGLAGVYNEQFF
cdr3_nt: TGTGCCAGCAGCTTGGGACTAGCGGGAGTCTACAATGAGCAGTTCTTC

clone_size: -
v_call: TRBV7-2
d_call: -
j_call: TRBJ2-2
cdr3_length: 15
cdr3_aa: CASSAGSRRTGELFF
cdr3_nt: TGTGCCAGCAGCGCGGGGTCCCGACGAACCGGGGAGCTGTTTTTT

clone_size: few
v_call: TRBV2
d_call: -
j_call: TRBJ1-5
cdr3_length: 16
cdr3_aa: CASSEGRRQAQGPQHF
cdr3_nt: TGTGCCAGCAGTGAAGGGAGGAGACAGGCTCAAGGGCCCCAGCATTTT

clone_size: many
v_call: TRBV30
d_call: -
j_call: TRBJ1-2
cdr3_length: 11
cdr3_aa: CAWSGGPGYTF
cdr3_nt: TGTGCCTGGAGTGGGGGGCCTGGCTACACCTTC

clone_size: few
v_call: TRBV27
d_call: -
j_call: TRBJ1-5
cdr3_length: 15
cdr3_aa: CASSRSFSVAQPQHF
cdr3_nt: TGTGCCAGCAGTCGGAGCTTTTCGGTGGCTCAGCCCCAGCATTTT

clone_size: -
v_call: TRBV12-5
d_call: -
j_call: TRBJ1-5
cdr3_length: 14
cdr3_aa: CASGSGQGGLTQHF
cdr3_nt: TGTGCTAGTGGTTCCGGGCAGGGAGGTTTGACCCAGCATTTT

clone_size: -
v_call: TRBV5-1
d_call: TRBD1
j_call: TRBJ2-6
cdr3_length: 18
cdr3_aa: CASSPPGQGFSGANVLTF
cdr3_nt: TGCGCCAGCAGCCCCCCGGGACAGGGTTTCTCTGGGGCCAACGTCCTGACTTTC

clone_size: -
v_call: TRBV29-1
d_call: -
j_call: TRBJ2-6
cdr3_length: 14
cdr3_aa: CSAFTASGANVLTF
cdr3_nt: TGCAGCGCCTTTACAGCTTCTGGGGCTAACGTCCTGACTTTC

clone_size: -
v_call: TRBV9
d_call: TRBD1
j_call: TRBJ2-1
cdr3_length: 17
cdr3_aa: CASSRSTGTSSYNEQFF
cdr3_nt: TGTGCCAGCAGCCGTTCGACAGGGACAAGCTCCTACAATGAGCAGTTCTTC

clone_size: few
v_call: TRBV5-1
d_call: -
j_call: TRBJ2-7
cdr3_length: 15
cdr3_aa: CASSLELAVSYEQYF
cdr3_nt: TGCGCCAGCAGCTTGGAACTAGCCGTATCCTACGAGCAGTACTTC

clone_size: few
v_call: TRBV29-1
d_call: TRBD2
j_call: TRBJ2-7
cdr3_length: 13
cdr3_aa: CSVSSGLPYEQYF
cdr3_nt: TGCAGCGTTTCTAGCGGGTTACCCTACGAGCAGTACTTC